What follows are 21 T cell receptor beta chains derived from one specimen sequenced in a study of T cells after yellow fever vaccination. TCRdb re-called the 5' RACE reads with MiXCR, one entry per CDR3 protein. The sample consists of 150,000 to 200,000 distinct CDR3 sequences, about 6% of them appearing once. Sequences were derived from CD4+ T cells sorted from PBMCs, sampled on the day of the first yellow fever vaccination. These receptors all stem from a man aged 18-30 years who received the YFV17D yellow fever vaccine.

The chain employs TRBV23-1 and TRBJ2-4, with no clear D. TRBV23-1 is sorted into the ORF group, with uncertain function. V shed 4 bases and J shed 0 bases, with 16 bases lying between them. This CDR3 has 17 amino acids. The CDR3 is CASSRPDKFLAKNIQYF. CDR3 DNA: TGCGCCAGCAGTCGCCCAGATAAATTTCTAGCCAAAAACATTCAGTACTTC.

This clonotype was seen ten or more times. The V call is TRBV9, the J call TRBJ2-2; D gene unclear. This CDR3 has 13 amino acids. The V gene's germline CDR1 is SGDLS and CDR2 YYNGEE. The V end lost 0 bases, the J end lost 6 bases, and 6 bases lay between the germline ends. The CDR3 sequence is CASSVERPGELFF. The DNA of the CDR3 is TGTGCCAGCAGCGTAGAGAGGCCCGGGGAGCTGTTTTTT. The variable domain in full, with the rest retrieved from reference TRBV9 and TRBJ2-2, is DSGVTQTPKHLITATGQRVTLRCSPRSGDLSVYWYQQSLDQGLQFLIQYYNGEERAKGNILERFSAQQFPDLHSELNLSSLELGDSALYFCASSVERPGELFFGEGSRLTVL.

This sequence joins TRBV3-1 and TRBJ1-2, with unresolved D. Trimming stripped 1 base from V and 6 bases from J, with 9 bases between. The CDR3 contains 13 residues. CDR1 LGHDT and CDR2 YNNKEL come from the germline V gene (reference sequence). The CDR3 sequence: CASSQAAGNGYTF. The CDR3 DNA is TGTGCCAGCAGCCAAGCGGCGGGCAATGGCTACACCTTC.

The chain couples TRBV11-2 to TRBJ2-5; 13 positions agree with TRBD2. J gave up 6 bases and V 5 bases, and 6 bases lay outside the gene matches. The length of the CDR3 is 15 residues. Per the germline V gene, CDR1 is SGHAT and CDR2 is FQNNGV. The CDR3 here is CASSILAGGLQTQYF. The CDR3 nucleotides are TGTGCCAGCAGCATACTAGCGGGGGGGCTTCAGACCCAGTACTTC.

There are a few counts of this clonotype. J is TRBJ1-2 and V is TRBV6-5; 9 bases agree with TRBD1. CDR1 is MNHEY, CDR2 SVGAGI, per germline. V was clipped by 7 bases and J by 4 bases; unmatched bases: 7. The CDR3 loop spans 14 amino acids. The CDR3 DNA follows: TGTGCCAGCACCAGGACAGGGGCAACCTATGGCTACACCTTC. It translates to CASTRTGATYGYTF.

The CDR3 reads CASSLGTGTDSRFF. CDR3 sequence (DNA): TGTGCCAGCAGCTTGGGAACGGGGACCGACTCAAGGTTCTTC. The rearrangement joins TRBV5-4 to TRBJ2-1; D tentatively reads TRBD1 or TRBD2 (5 bases each). CDR1 is SGHNT and CDR2 is YYREEE in the germline V gene (reference sequence). This CDR3 is 14 amino acids long. Trimming stripped 0 bases from V and 15 bases from J, with 19 bases between.

This clonotype was recorded at least ten times. The chain links TRBV2 to TRBJ2-7; D is uncertain. V was pared by 3 bases and J by 5 bases, with 14 bases between. This CDR3 comprises 14 residues. Germline V gene lookup returns CDR1 SNHLY and CDR2 FYNNEI. The CDR3 nucleotides are TGTGCCAGCAGTGACGCCTCCAGACACAACGAGCAGTACTTC. As protein: CASSDASRHNEQYF.

This clonotype has a count of ten or more. The chain couples TRBV5-1 to TRBJ2-3; 12 nucleotides align to TRBD2. The CDR3 length is 16 residues. V was clipped by 4 bases and J by 2 bases; unmatched bases: 5. The V gene's germline CDR1 is SGHRS and CDR2 YFSETQ. The CDR3 DNA sequence: TGCGCCAGCAGCGGATGGACTAGCGGGAACACAGATACGCAGTATTTT. It specifies CASSGWTSGNTDTQYF.

The V gene is TRBV4-3, the J gene TRBJ1-6, with D possibly being TRBD1 (5 bases). Germline V gene lookup returns CDR1 LGHNA and CDR2 YSLEER. With 4 bases removed from V and 8 bases from J, the gap between germline ends came to 15 bases. The CDR3 consists of 15 residues. The CDR3 is CASSRVVQGDSPLHF. The DNA of the CDR3 is TGCGCCAGCAGCCGGGTAGTCCAGGGAGATTCACCCCTCCACTTT.

Ten or more counts support this clonotype. The gene calls are TRBV7-8 and TRBJ2-5; 7 positions match TRBD1. Germline V lookup: CDR1 SGHVS, CDR2 FQNEAQ. The CDR3 covers 12 residues. V was clipped by 8 bases and J by 5 bases; unmatched bases: 5. This CDR3 is CASGRDSETQYF. CDR3 coding DNA: TGTGCCAGCGGACGGGACAGTGAGACCCAGTACTTC.

In this sample, this clonotype turned up many times. The rearrangement joins TRBV5-1 to TRBJ2-2, with a tentative D call TRBD1 (5 bases). The CDR3 is 15 residues long. Trimming cost V 0 bases and J 0 bases, with 6 bases left between them. Per germline, CDR1 SGHRS and CDR2 YFSETQ. The CDR3 loop is CASSLGTTNTGELFF. In nucleotides, the CDR3 is TGCGCCAGCAGCTTGGGGACAACGAACACCGGGGAGCTGTTTTTT.

This clonotype was seen many times. J is TRBJ2-5 and V is TRBV12-3 or TRBV12-4; D call uncertain. Between the trimmed V and J ends, which lost 3 bases and 5 bases, there was a span of 16 bases. The CDR3 has 15 amino acids. In DNA form, the CDR3 reads TGTGCCAGCAGTTTCGGGTTGCAACCCCAGGAGACCCAGTACTTC. Translating it yields CASSFGLQPQETQYF.

This clonotype was detected only a few times. CDR3 DNA: TGCAGTGCTAGGTTCGTCCCCAGCGGGGGACGGGCAGATACGCAGTATTTT. This encodes CSARFVPSGGRADTQYF. The chain is built from TRBV20-1 and TRBJ2-3; TRBD2 aligns across 8 bases. CDR3 size: 17 residues. Trimming at V came to 3 bases and at J to 4 bases, leaving 15 bases not matched to a gene. Looked up from germline, CDR1 is DFQATT and CDR2 is SNEGSKA (reference sequence).

The sample holds many counts of this clonotype. The rearrangement joins TRBV4-1 to TRBJ1-3, with D uncertain. CDR3 length equals 13 residues. Germline CDR1 MGHRA, CDR2 YSYEKL. Trimming removed 1 base at V and 0 bases at J, with 1 base between. The CDR3 DNA reads as TGCGCCAGCAGCCAAGGCTCTGGAAACACCATATATTTT. It yields the protein CASSQGSGNTIYF.

There are a few counts of this clonotype. The chain links TRBV20-1 to TRBJ1-1, with D maybe TRBD1 (5 bases). Germline assignment: CDR1 DFQATT and CDR2 SNEGSKA (reference sequence). V was cut by 3 bases and J by 4 bases, with 24 bases left in between. The CDR3 is 17 residues long. DNA of the CDR3: TGCAGTGCTAGGGTACTTCGGGGCGTTTCAACTGGCACTGAAGCTTTCTTT. Encoded protein: CSARVLRGVSTGTEAFF.

This clonotype showed up just a few times. The rearrangement joins TRBV7-9 to TRBJ1-5, with D possibly TRBD1 on 6 matching bases. V was cut by 1 base and J by 0 bases, with 13 bases left in between. This CDR3 has 17 amino acids. Germline values: CDR1 SEHNR, CDR2 FQNEAQ (reference sequence). CDR3 sequence: CASSLDRGVYSNQPQHF. DNA of the CDR3: TGTGCCAGCAGCTTAGATAGGGGGGTGTATAGCAATCAGCCCCAGCATTTT.

The rearrangement uses TRBV30 and TRBJ2-7, with D perhaps being TRBD1 or TRBD2 (6 bases each). The CDR3 contains 16 residues. Trimming removed 3 bases from V and 0 bases from J, with 18 bases in between. Germline V CDR1 and CDR2: GTSNPN, SVGIG (reference sequence). CDR3 in DNA: TGTGCCTGGAGCCACCGTCCCCGGGGGCCCTCCTACGAGCAGTACTTC. Its protein is CAWSHRPRGPSYEQYF.

The J gene is TRBJ2-6, the V gene TRBV27; TRBD1 is a possible D gene (6 bases). CDR3 length equals 15 residues. Germline V gene lookup returns CDR1 MNHEY and CDR2 SMNVEV (reference sequence). V was shortened by 8 bases and J by 0 bases, with 11 bases between the two germline ends. CDR3 bases: TGTGCCAGCGGCAGGGACACCTCTGGGGCCAACGTCCTGACTTTC. Amino acid sequence: CASGRDTSGANVLTF.

The sample holds many counts of this clonotype. CDR3 amino acids: CASSFFASGGLQETQYF. CDR3 DNA sequence: TGCGCCAGCAGCTTTTTCGCTAGCGGGGGTCTACAAGAGACCCAGTACTTC. The V call is TRBV5-1, the J call TRBJ2-5; 10 nucleotides line up with TRBD2. The J segment lost 2 bases and the V segment lost 2 bases, leaving 9 bases of the junction unmatched. Germline CDR1 SGHRS, CDR2 YFSETQ. The CDR3 has 17 residues.

This clonotype has at least ten counts. V is TRBV7-2 and J is TRBJ1-1; 8 bases are a match to TRBD1. Trimming at V came to 0 bases and at J to 4 bases, leaving 13 bases not matched to a gene. The CDR3 is 18 amino acids. Germline V gene data show CDR1 as SGHTA and CDR2 as FQGNSA. Here the CDR3 DNA reads TGTGCCAGCAGCTTAGCGTTCCTCAGGGGGCGCGACTCCACTGAAGCTTTCTTT. Its translation is CASSLAFLRGRDSTEAFF.

This clonotype was counted many times. The chain has TRBV7-2 and TRBJ1-4, with D hard to call. The CDR3 totals 16 residues. Trimming stripped 0 bases from V and 3 bases from J, with 11 bases between. Per the germline V gene, CDR1 is SGHTA and CDR2 is FQGNSA. CDR3 protein: CASSLAPVVANEKLFF. CDR3 nucleotide sequence: TGTGCCAGCAGCTTAGCGCCCGTTGTAGCTAATGAAAAACTGTTTTTT.